These 20 T cell receptor beta chains were sequenced from one sample in a study of graft-versus-host responses after intestinal transplantation. Some clones are missing from TCRdb's copy, which holds only in-frame ones; the method was immunoSEQ multiplex PCR. Of approximately 78,000 clones listed, more than 75% are singletons. Their antigens remain unidentified. The specimen was unstimulated CD8+ T cells sorted from spleen or lymph node cells, collected before transplant. Receptor source: a human donor who was the organ donor for an intestinal transplant.

V usage is TRBV5-1 and J usage is TRBJ1-1, with D possibly matching TRBD1 (5 bases). V was trimmed by 6 bases and J by 1 base, leaving 10 bases between them. Germline V CDR1 and CDR2: SGHRS, YFSETQ. The CDR3 is 13 amino acids. The CDR3 sequence is CASTVTGNTEAFF. The CDR3 coding sequence is TGCGCCAGCACCGTTACAGGGAACACTGAAGCTTTCTTT.

This clone was recorded once. The V gene is TRBV7-9, the J gene TRBJ2-7; tentative D call: TRBD1 (6 bases). The V gene's germline CDR1 is SEHNR and CDR2 FQNEAQ (reference sequence). Trimming took off 2 bases at V and 3 bases at J, with 20 bases between the two ends. The CDR3 consists of 17 residues. CDR3 nucleotide sequence: TGTGCCAGCAGCTTAATTCCCGGGGACACAAGGGGCTACGAGCAGTACTTC. Protein: CASSLIPGDTRGYEQYF. The entire variable domain, with the rest obtained from reference TRBV7-9 and TRBJ2-7, is as follows: DTGVSQNPRHKITKRGQNVTFRCDPISEHNRLYWYRQTLGQGPEFLTYFQNEAQLEKSRLLSDRFSAERPKGSFSTLEIQRTEQGDSAMYLCASSLIPGDTRGYEQYFGPGTRLTVT.

The rearrangement joins TRBV13 to TRBJ2-1, with 7 bases identical to TRBD1. CDR3 length: 14 residues. J gave up 8 bases and V 4 bases, and 8 bases lay outside the gene matches. Per germline, CDR1 PRHDT and CDR2 FYEKMQ (reference sequence). CDR3 in amino acids: CASSSRQGKDEQFF. The CDR3 DNA reads as TGTGCCAGCAGCTCCCGACAGGGTAAGGATGAGCAGTTCTTC.

This clone was counted once. The chain has TRBV30 and TRBJ2-2, with D perhaps assigned TRBD1 or TRBD2 (6 bases each). This CDR3 has 13 residues. Germline V lookup: CDR1 GTSNPN, CDR2 SVGIG (reference sequence). Trimming removed 2 bases at V and 10 bases at J, with 14 bases between. Here the CDR3 DNA reads TGTGCCTGGAGTACCCTAGGGGGGCTGGAGCTGTTTTTT. As protein: CAWSTLGGLELFF.

V usage is TRBV10-2 and J usage is TRBJ2-3; 8 bases are a match to TRBD2. The trim removed 6 bases at V and 0 bases at J, leaving 14 bases unmatched. The V gene's germline CDR1 is WSHSY and CDR2 SAAADI. This CDR3 comprises 18 residues. CDR3 protein: CASRPGLEFGSSTDTQYF. The CDR3 DNA follows: TGCGCCAGCAGACCGGGACTAGAGTTTGGAAGTAGCACAGATACGCAGTATTTT.

The chain uses TRBV7-9 and TRBJ2-5; the D gene is possibly TRBD2 (5 bases). The germline V gene encodes CDR1 SEHNR and CDR2 FQNEAQ (reference sequence). The V end lost 2 bases, the J end lost 2 bases, and 12 bases lay between the germline ends. The CDR3 spans 15 residues. CDR3 sequence: CASSLMYRDQETQYF. The DNA for the CDR3 is TGTGCCAGCAGCTTAATGTACCGGGATCAAGAGACCCAGTACTTC. The full variable domain, in which reference TRBV7-9 and TRBJ2-5 provide the parts outside the CDR3, is DTGVSQNPRHKITKRGQNVTFRCDPISEHNRLYWYRQTLGQGPEFLTYFQNEAQLEKSRLLSDRFSAERPKGSFSTLEIQRTEQGDSAMYLCASSLMYRDQETQYFGPGTRLLVL.

In this sample, this clone turned up once. The chain employs TRBV9 and TRBJ2-3, with D perhaps matching TRBD1 (5 bases). Looked up from germline, CDR1 is SGDLS and CDR2 is YYNGEE. Trimming removed 0 bases at V and 5 bases at J, with 13 bases between. This CDR3 is built from 15 residues. Here the CDR3 reads CASSVGGSSGDTQYF. The DNA of the CDR3 is TGTGCCAGCAGCGTAGGGGGCTCTAGTGGAGATACGCAGTATTTT.

This chain joins TRBV6-1 and TRBJ2-2; D is undetermined. The length of the CDR3 is 12 residues. Germline-derived CDR1 and CDR2 are MNHNS and SASEGT. V was clipped by 8 bases and J by 4 bases, with 8 bases between them. CDR3: CASEWGTGELFF. The DNA of the CDR3 is TGTGCCAGCGAATGGGGCACCGGGGAGCTGTTTTTT.

The chain combines TRBV4-2 with TRBJ2-1; D is undetermined. V lost 0 bases and J 6 bases, leaving 6 bases between the germline ends. The CDR3 is 13 amino acids. CDR1 is LGHNA, CDR2 YNFKEQ, per germline. CDR3 sequence: CASSQEETNEQFF. CDR3 DNA sequence: TGTGCCAGCAGCCAAGAGGAAACCAATGAGCAGTTCTTC.

The chain combines TRBV5-1 with TRBJ2-7, with 9 bases fitting TRBD1. This CDR3 has 15 residues. V dropped 2 bases and J dropped 4; count of bases not matched to a gene: 7. CDR1 is SGHRS and CDR2 is YFSETQ in the germline V gene. CDR3 nucleotide sequence: TGCGCCAGCAGCTTCACAGGGGGCGTTACGTACGAGCAGTACTTC. This encodes CASSFTGGVTYEQYF.

The chain combines TRBV10-2 with TRBJ2-2, with D possibly being TRBD1 (6 bases). V was pared by 1 base and J by 4 bases, with 7 bases between. The germline V gene encodes CDR1 WSHSY and CDR2 SAAADI. The CDR3 spans 14 residues. The DNA for the CDR3 is TGCGCCAGCAGTGAGTGGGACACCACCGGGGAGCTGTTTTTT. Residues: CASSEWDTTGELFF.

The V and J genes are TRBV11-2 and TRBJ1-2, with D uncertain. The CDR3 contains 14 residues. Germline CDR1 SGHAT, CDR2 FQNNGV. Deletions cut 1 base from V and 5 bases from J, with 11 bases between. The CDR3 loop reads CASSLGVSDYGYTF. For the CDR3, the DNA is TGTGCCAGCAGCTTAGGAGTATCCGATTATGGCTACACCTTC.

J is TRBJ1-6 and V is TRBV19; D uncertain. V shed 3 bases and J shed 7 bases, with 7 bases lying between them. Germline-derived CDR1 and CDR2 are LNHDA and SQIVND (reference sequence). The CDR3 contains 13 residues. CDR3 amino acids: CASSIFPNSPLHF. The CDR3 DNA sequence: TGTGCCAGTAGTATTTTCCCAAATTCACCCCTCCACTTT.

This clone is classed as medium-sized. This chain connects TRBV6-6 to TRBJ2-7, with a possible D match to TRBD1 (5 bases). The CDR3 totals 16 residues. Germline V lookup: CDR1 MNHNY, CDR2 SVGAGI (reference sequence). Trimming stripped 0 bases from V and 3 bases from J, with 15 bases between. The CDR3 protein is CASSYSSQGMGYEQYF. CDR3 sequence (DNA): TGTGCCAGCAGTTACTCGAGCCAGGGTATGGGCTACGAGCAGTACTTC.

The sample holds one count of this clone. V and J are TRBV7-2 and TRBJ2-7, with 10 bases matching TRBD2. Germline CDR1 reads SGHTA; CDR2 reads FQGNSA. The CDR3 is made up of 14 amino acids. V trimming: 3 bases; J trimming: 5 bases; junction bases outside the gene matches: 4. CDR3 DNA sequence: TGTGCCAGCAGCTTGGACACTAGCGGGGACGAGCAGTACTTC. Translation: CASSLDTSGDEQYF. Based on the CDR3 plus reference TRBV7-2 and TRBJ2-7, the full variable domain is GAGVSQSPSNKVTEKGKDVELRCDPISGHTALYWYRQSLGQGLEFLIYFQGNSAPDKSGLPSDRFSAERTGGSVSTLTIQRTQQEDSAVYLCASSLDTSGDEQYFGPGTRLTVT.

This clone has just one count. The J gene is TRBJ2-4, the V gene TRBV7-2; D call uncertain. V lost 5 bases, J lost 8 bases, and 7 bases lay in between. CDR1 is SGHTA and CDR2 is FQGNSA in the germline V gene. The CDR3 loop spans 11 amino acids. This chain's CDR3 is CASSVRYIQYF. The CDR3 region has the DNA TGTGCCAGCAGCGTAAGGTACATTCAGTACTTC. Together with reference TRBV7-2 and TRBJ2-4, the CDR3 gives the full variable domain: GAGVSQSPSNKVTEKGKDVELRCDPISGHTALYWYRQSLGQGLEFLIYFQGNSAPDKSGLPSDRFSAERTGGSVSTLTIQRTQQEDSAVYLCASSVRYIQYFGAGTRLSVL.

This clone was seen just once. The chain employs TRBV7-9 and TRBJ2-7; unclear D gene. Trimming cost V 6 bases and J 3 bases, with 21 bases left between them. Germline V gene lookup returns CDR1 SEHNR and CDR2 FQNEAQ (reference sequence). There are 16 residues in the CDR3. Written as DNA, the CDR3 is TGTGCCAGCAGTATAACATTCGGACGAAAGGACTACGAGCAGTACTTC. Encoded protein: CASSITFGRKDYEQYF.

The chain uses TRBV28 and TRBJ1-1; D is possibly TRBD1 (5 bases). Germline V gives CDR1 MDHEN, CDR2 SYDVKM. The CDR3 is 14 residues long. V lost 8 bases to trimming and J lost 2 bases, with 15 bases between them. The CDR3 reads CASLGRGSNTEAFF. DNA of the CDR3: TGTGCCAGCCTCGGTCGGGGGTCAAACACTGAAGCTTTCTTT.

This clone was recorded once. The chain couples TRBV5-5 to TRBJ1-1; weak D call: TRBD1 (5 bases). This CDR3 is 15 amino acids long. The V gene's germline CDR1 is SGHKS and CDR2 YYEKEE (reference sequence). The germline V and J ends were trimmed by 0 bases and 5 bases, with 14 bases remaining between them. The CDR3 loop is CASSLALKSGTEAFF. In DNA, the CDR3 is TGTGCCAGCAGCTTGGCCCTAAAGTCAGGGACTGAAGCTTTCTTT.

The rearrangement links TRBV14 to TRBJ2-5; D is tentatively TRBD1 or TRBD2 (6 bases each). CDR1 and CDR2 (germline): SGHDN, FVKESK. The CDR3 loop spans 15 amino acids. The V and J ends lost 4 bases and 0 bases respectively, with 12 bases between them. The DNA for the CDR3 is TGTGCCAGCAGCCGTAGGGGGGTTTACCAAGAGACCCAGTACTTC. Translating gives CASSRRGVYQETQYF. The full variable domain, its missing parts supplied by reference TRBV14 and TRBJ2-5, is EAGVTQFPSHSVIEKGQTVTLRCDPISGHDNLYWYRRVMGKEIKFLLHFVKESKQDESGMPNNRFLAERTGGTYSTLKVQPAELEDSGVYFCASSRRGVYQETQYFGPGTRLLVL.